These T cell receptor beta chains were read from a single sample in a study of cytomegalovirus exposure and HLA in healthy donors. Method: immunoSEQ multiplex PCR; TCRdb's copy keeps in-frame clones and lacks some. The table has 180,000 or so clones, over 75% seen once; the top ten hold 3.1%. Sequencing used PBMCs. The source of these receptors is a female donor in good health and CMV-seronegative. The CDR3 runs from the conserved cysteine through the conserved F or W. The order of the fields is D gene, clone size, J gene, V gene, CDR3 protein, CDR3 DNA. A D gene is named only where the DNA matches it firmly. Not every row has a clone size; where given, it reads once, few, many or a size class.

>TRBD2|NA|TRBJ2-1|TRBV11-2
CASSLEAHLAAISYNEQFF
TGTGCCAGCAGCTTAGAAGCCCACCTAGCGGCCATCTCCTACAATGAGCAGTTCTTC
>NA|NA|TRBJ2-1|TRBV7-3
CASSLTSRSNEQFF
TGTGCCAGCAGCTTAACCTCCCGGTCCAATGAGCAGTTCTTC
>TRBD2|NA|TRBJ2-7|TRBV7-2
CASTTSGVYEQYF
TGTGCCAGCACCACTAGCGGCGTCTACGAGCAGTACTTC
>NA|NA|TRBJ1-1|TRBV7-2
CACWGEGSNTEAFF
TGTGCCTGTTGGGGGGAGGGATCGAACACTGAAGCTTTCTTT
>NA|NA|TRBJ1-1|TRBV19
CASSTSAGIATEAFF
TGTGCCAGTAGTACATCGGCAGGGATTGCCACTGAAGCTTTCTTT
>NA|NA|TRBJ1-2|TRBV6-5
CASWSMGEANYGYTF
TGTGCCAGCTGGTCTATGGGGGAGGCTAACTATGGCTACACCTTC
>NA|once|TRBJ2-7|TRBV7-7
CASSSDINYEQYF
TGTGCCAGCAGCTCGGACATTAACTACGAGCAGTACTTC
>TRBD2|NA|TRBJ2-5|TRBV7-9
CASSPIAGGPEETQYF
TGTGCCAGCAGCCCAATAGCGGGAGGGCCGGAAGAGACCCAGTACTTC
>NA|NA|TRBJ2-3|TRBV15
CATSETVDTQYF
TGTGCCACCAGCGAAACGGTAGATACGCAGTATTTT
>NA|few|TRBJ2-1|TRBV7-9
CASSPVRGDEQFF
TGTGCCAGCAGCCCCGTTAGGGGCGATGAGCAGTTCTTC
>TRBD1|few|TRBJ2-7|TRBV7-9
CSSSPLDGTGENYEQYF
TGTTCCAGCAGCCCCTTGGATGGGACAGGGGAGAACTACGAGCAGTACTTC
>NA|few|TRBJ1-2|TRBV25-1
CASSEQGYYGYTF
TGTGCCAGCAGTGAGCAGGGGTACTATGGCTACACCTTC
>TRBD1|NA|TRBJ1-1|TRBV28
CASSFWVTGEAFF
TGTGCCAGCAGTTTTTGGGTGACAGGGGAAGCTTTCTTT
>TRBD2|NA|TRBJ2-1|TRBV18
CASSARVTGGGNEQFF
TGTGCCAGCTCAGCCAGGGTCACGGGAGGAGGCAATGAGCAGTTCTTC
>TRBD2|NA|TRBJ2-7|TRBV15
CATRGLTLEQYF
TGTGCCACCAGGGGACTAACCCTCGAGCAGTACTTC
>NA|NA|TRBJ1-1|TRBV15
CATSREGSAGTEAFF
TGTGCCACCAGCAGAGAGGGTAGCGCGGGCACTGAAGCTTTCTTT
>TRBD1|NA|TRBJ2-7|TRBV27
CASSPGQVISYEQYF
TGTGCCAGCAGTCCGGGACAGGTGATCTCCTACGAGCAGTACTTC
>NA|once|TRBJ2-1|TRBV6-1
CAVLPGKYEQFF
TGTGCCGTCTTGCCGGGAAAGTATGAGCAGTTCTTC
>NA|NA|TRBJ1-6|TRBV19
CASSPKAGFNSPLHF
TGTGCCAGTAGCCCGAAAGCAGGGTTTAATTCCCCCCTCCACTTT
>NA|few|TRBJ1-4|TRBV9
CASSFSDRATNEKLFF
TGTGCCAGCAGCTTCTCAGACAGAGCAACTAATGAAAAACTGTTTTTT
>NA|few|TRBJ2-3|TRBV4-1
CASSQDLRSGFTDTQYF
TGCGCCAGCAGCCAAGATCTGAGAAGCGGCTTCACAGATACGCAGTATTTT
>NA|NA|TRBJ2-6|TRBV28
CASTLSGANVLTF
TGTGCCAGCACCTTATCTGGGGCCAACGTCCTGACTTTC
>TRBD1|NA|TRBJ1-4|TRBV30
CAWRGQGVAEKLFF
TGTGCCTGGAGGGGACAGGGGGTAGCGGAAAAACTGTTTTTT
>NA|NA|TRBJ1-5|TRBV18
CASSPPGLGGKSQPQHF
TGTGCCAGCTCACCGCCGGGGTTAGGGGGTAAGAGTCAGCCCCAGCATTTT
>NA|NA|TRBJ2-3|TRBV19
CASSPGGTDTQYF
TGTGCCAGTAGTCCAGGGGGCACAGATACGCAGTATTTT
>TRBD2|NA|TRBJ2-7|TRBV18
CASSPNLTSAYEQYF
TGTGCCAGCTCACCGAATCTGACTAGCGCCTACGAGCAGTACTTC
>NA|once|TRBJ2-7|TRBV14
CASSHLVGGQLEQYF
TGTGCCAGCAGCCATTTGGTTGGGGGACAACTCGAGCAGTACTTC
>TRBD1|few|TRBJ1-3|TRBV4-3
CASSQAQGTGNTIYF
TGCGCCAGCAGCCAAGCACAGGGGACTGGAAACACCATATATTTT
>NA|NA|TRBJ2-3|TRBV6-1
CASRESTDTQYF
TGTGCCAGCAGGGAGAGCACAGATACGCAGTATTTT
>NA|NA|TRBJ1-2|TRBV5-4
CASSLGGLSGYGYTF
TGTGCCAGCAGCTTGGGGGGACTATCGGGGTATGGCTACACCTTC
>NA|few|TRBJ2-2|TRBV11-3
CASSPAAGNTGELFF
TGTGCCAGCAGCCCGGCAGCAGGGAACACCGGGGAGCTGTTTTTT
>TRBD2|NA|TRBJ2-5|TRBV10-3
CAIRAGLAGGSNFQETQYF
TGTGCCATCAGGGCCGGACTAGCGGGGGGGTCCAACTTCCAAGAGACCCAGTACTTC
>NA|NA|TRBJ1-5|TRBV29-1
CSVGSSGQPQHF
TGCAGCGTAGGATCGTCGGGACAGCCCCAGCATTTT
>TRBD1|NA|TRBJ1-1|TRBV4-3
CASSQVSTGGGAFF
TGCGCCAGCAGCCAAGTATCTACAGGGGGCGGAGCTTTCTTT
>TRBD1|NA|TRBJ1-1|TRBV2
CASSEVRGTAEAFF
TGTGCCAGCAGTGAAGTCAGGGGGACTGCTGAAGCTTTCTTT
>TRBD1|NA|TRBJ2-5|TRBV6-5
CASTKPGQGQETQYF
TGTGCCAGCACCAAACCGGGACAGGGACAAGAGACCCAGTACTTC
>NA|NA|TRBJ2-2|TRBV18
CASSGGLPNTGELFF
TGTGCCAGCTCGGGGGGACTCCCGAACACCGGGGAGCTGTTTTTT
>TRBD2|once|TRBJ2-7|TRBV5-1
CASSSRSLAGEYEQYF
TGCGCCAGCAGCTCCCGATCTCTAGCGGGGGAGTACGAGCAGTACTTC
>TRBD2|NA|TRBJ2-1|TRBV27
CASSSLSGRIDNEQFF
TGTGCCAGCAGTTCCCTGAGCGGGAGGATCGACAATGAGCAGTTCTTC
>TRBD2|NA|TRBJ2-1|TRBV13
CASRTSGLYNEQFF
TGTGCCAGCCGGACTAGCGGCCTTTACAATGAGCAGTTCTTC
>TRBD2|NA|TRBJ2-3|TRBV7-7
CASSLSGGSTDTQYF
TGTGCTAGCAGCTTAAGCGGGGGCAGCACAGATACGCAGTATTTT
>TRBD1|NA|TRBJ1-1|TRBV19
CASSSGTVYTEAFF
TGTGCCAGTTCTTCCGGGACAGTATACACTGAAGCTTTCTTT
>NA|NA|TRBJ1-4|TRBV21-1
CASSKVRRVSTNEKLFF
TGTGCCAGCAGCAAAGTGCGCAGGGTCTCAACTAATGAAAAACTGTTTTTT
>TRBD1|once|TRBJ1-5|TRBV7-9
CASSLTGGNQPQHF
TGTGCCAGCAGCTTGACAGGGGGCAATCAGCCCCAGCATTTT
>NA|NA|TRBJ2-7|TRBV6-6
CASSYRGGYEQYF
TGTGCCAGCAGTTACCGCGGTGGCTACGAGCAGTACTTC
>TRBD1|NA|TRBJ2-3|TRBV7-9
CASSSRDRDTQYF
TGTGCCAGCAGCTCCCGGGACAGGGATACGCAGTATTTT
>TRBD1|NA|TRBJ1-1|TRBV28
CASSSDTGVGTEAFF
TGTGCCAGCAGTTCAGACACAGGGGTCGGGACTGAAGCTTTCTTT
>NA|NA|TRBJ1-1|TRBV18
CASSPLEGRTEAFF
TGTGCCAGCTCACCCCTTGAGGGAAGGACTGAAGCTTTCTTT
>TRBD1|NA|TRBJ1-3|TRBV27
CASSPLGDSISGNTIYF
TGTGCCAGCAGCCCCTTAGGGGACAGTATCTCTGGAAACACCATATATTTT
>TRBD1|NA|TRBJ2-7|TRBV19
CASSTNRGSSYEQYF
TGTGCCAGTAGTACTAACAGGGGGAGCTCCTACGAGCAGTACTTC
>NA|NA|TRBJ1-6|TRBV7-9
CASSAQGRNSPLHF
TGTGCCAGCAGCGCACAGGGTAGAAATTCACCCCTCCACTTT